The entry that follows covers one T cell receptor beta chain sequence. Its antigen is unknown. The data derive from a study of metastatic and nonmetastatic thyroid tumors. As for the study in general: Malignant and benign thyroid patients had repertoires compared in peripheral blood and tumor or nodule tissue. General study findings and limits: Malignant thyroid tumors reportedly had TCR beta diversity that was significantly higher than in benign nodules, in blood and tumor.

Among the patients, none had received any treatment before thyroid surgery. The CDR3 runs 15 residues. Germline-derived CDR1 and CDR2 are DFQATT and SNEGSKA (reference sequence). The V gene lost 1 base and the J gene lost 4 bases, with 13 bases spanning the gap. Study processing details: Clinicopathological groups of papillary thyroid cancer showed CDR3 differences that were used to build a distant-metastasis classifier. TCRdb called clones again from the PCR reads with MiXCR. What appears here as the V and J calls and clone size reflects TCRdb's work, not the paper's. The sample records about 27,000 clones, 16% being singletons.

The chain joins TRBV20-1 to TRBJ2-2; D assignment may be TRBD1 or TRBD2 (6 bases each). The sample was blood. This clonotype was obtained from a male donor with papillary thyroid cancer or a benign thyroid nodule (not recorded which). Some clones in this sample may be carry-over from other donors' samples. CDR3 loop: CSARAAGQLTGELFF. In DNA, the CDR3 is TGCAGTGCTAGAGCTGCGGGACAACTCACCGGGGAGCTGTTTTTT.